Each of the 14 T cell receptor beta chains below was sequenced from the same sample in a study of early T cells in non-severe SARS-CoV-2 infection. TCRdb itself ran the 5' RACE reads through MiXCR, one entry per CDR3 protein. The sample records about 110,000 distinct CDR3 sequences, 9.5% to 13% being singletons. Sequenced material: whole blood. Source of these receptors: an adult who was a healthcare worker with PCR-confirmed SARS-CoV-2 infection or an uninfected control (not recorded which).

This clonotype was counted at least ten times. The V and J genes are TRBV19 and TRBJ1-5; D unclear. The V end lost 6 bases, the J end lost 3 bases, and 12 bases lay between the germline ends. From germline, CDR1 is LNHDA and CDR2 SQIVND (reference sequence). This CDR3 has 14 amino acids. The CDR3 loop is CASRPDGLNQPQHF. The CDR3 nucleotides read TGTGCCAGTAGACCCGACGGCCTCAATCAGCCCCAGCATTTT.

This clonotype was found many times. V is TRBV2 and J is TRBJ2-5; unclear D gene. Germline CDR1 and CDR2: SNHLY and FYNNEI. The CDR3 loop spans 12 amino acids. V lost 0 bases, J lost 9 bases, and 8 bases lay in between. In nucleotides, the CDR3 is TGTGCCAGCAGTGAAGCGCTATGGGCCCAGTACTTC. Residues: CASSEALWAQYF.

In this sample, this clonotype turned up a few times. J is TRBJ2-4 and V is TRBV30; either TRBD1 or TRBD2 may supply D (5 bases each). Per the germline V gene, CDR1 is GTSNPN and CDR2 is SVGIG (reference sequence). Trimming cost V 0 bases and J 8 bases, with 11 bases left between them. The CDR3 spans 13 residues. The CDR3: CAWSVGERDIQYF. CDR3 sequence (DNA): TGTGCCTGGAGTGTAGGGGAGAGGGACATTCAGTACTTC.

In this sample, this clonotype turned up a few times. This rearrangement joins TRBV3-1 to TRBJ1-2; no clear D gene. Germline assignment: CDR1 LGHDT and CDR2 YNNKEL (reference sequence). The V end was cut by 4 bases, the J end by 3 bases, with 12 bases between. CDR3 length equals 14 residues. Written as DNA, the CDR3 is TGTGCCAGCAGCCCATGGCAGGATTACTATGGCTACACCTTC. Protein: CASSPWQDYYGYTF.

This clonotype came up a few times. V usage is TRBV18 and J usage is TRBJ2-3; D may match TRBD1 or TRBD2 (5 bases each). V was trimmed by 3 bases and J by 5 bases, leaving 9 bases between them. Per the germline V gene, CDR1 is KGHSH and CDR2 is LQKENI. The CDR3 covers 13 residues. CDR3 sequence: CASSPGVEDTQYF. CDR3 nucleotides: TGTGCCAGCTCACCGGGGGTGGAAGATACGCAGTATTTT.

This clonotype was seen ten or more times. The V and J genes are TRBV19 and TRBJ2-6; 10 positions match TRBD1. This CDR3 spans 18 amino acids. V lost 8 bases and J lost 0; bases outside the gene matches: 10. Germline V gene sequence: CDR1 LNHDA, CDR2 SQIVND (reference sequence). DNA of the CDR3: TGTGCCAGTCAACAGGGGACAGGGGTCAGCTCTGGGGCCAACGTCCTGACTTTC. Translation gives CASQQGTGVSSGANVLTF.

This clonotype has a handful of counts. The chain's CDR3 is CASSGETDTQYF. The CDR3 nucleotides read TGTGCCAGCAGTGGGGAAACAGATACGCAGTATTTT. V gene TRBV2 combines with J gene TRBJ2-3, with no clear D. V was pared by 4 bases and J by 3 bases, with 5 bases between. Germline V gene lookup returns CDR1 SNHLY and CDR2 FYNNEI. The CDR3 has 12 amino acids.

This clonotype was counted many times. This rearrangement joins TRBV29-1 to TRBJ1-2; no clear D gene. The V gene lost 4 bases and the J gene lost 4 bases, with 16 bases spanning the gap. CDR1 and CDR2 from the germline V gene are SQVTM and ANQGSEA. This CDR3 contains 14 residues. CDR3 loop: CSVGGEDLAYGYTF. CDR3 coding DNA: TGCAGCGTTGGAGGAGAGGACTTGGCCTATGGCTACACCTTC.

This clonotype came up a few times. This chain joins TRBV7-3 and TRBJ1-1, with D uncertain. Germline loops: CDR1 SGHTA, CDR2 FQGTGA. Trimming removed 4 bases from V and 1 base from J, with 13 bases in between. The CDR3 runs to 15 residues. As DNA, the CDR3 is TGTGCCAGCAGCTCCTCTCCCAGGACGAACACTGAAGCTTTCTTT. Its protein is CASSSSPRTNTEAFF.

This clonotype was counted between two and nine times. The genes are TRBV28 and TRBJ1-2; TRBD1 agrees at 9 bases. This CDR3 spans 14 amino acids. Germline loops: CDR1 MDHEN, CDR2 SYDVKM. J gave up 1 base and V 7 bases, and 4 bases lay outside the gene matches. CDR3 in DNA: TGTGCCAGCAACCCGGGACAGGGTAACTATGGCTACACCTTC. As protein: CASNPGQGNYGYTF.

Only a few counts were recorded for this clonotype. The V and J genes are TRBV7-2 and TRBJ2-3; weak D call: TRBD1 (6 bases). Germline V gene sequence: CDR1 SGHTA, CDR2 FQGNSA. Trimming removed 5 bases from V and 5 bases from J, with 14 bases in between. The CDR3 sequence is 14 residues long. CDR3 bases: TGTGCCAGCAGCCTCTCTACAGGGTTAGATACGCAGTATTTT. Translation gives CASSLSTGLDTQYF.

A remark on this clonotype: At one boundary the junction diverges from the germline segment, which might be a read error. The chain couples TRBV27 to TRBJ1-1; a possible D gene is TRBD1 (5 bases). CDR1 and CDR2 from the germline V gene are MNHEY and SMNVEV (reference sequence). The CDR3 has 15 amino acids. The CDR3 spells CASSLLPGNRAEVFF. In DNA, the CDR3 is TGTGCCAGCAGTTTATTGCCAGGGAATCGGGCTGAAGTTTTCTTT.

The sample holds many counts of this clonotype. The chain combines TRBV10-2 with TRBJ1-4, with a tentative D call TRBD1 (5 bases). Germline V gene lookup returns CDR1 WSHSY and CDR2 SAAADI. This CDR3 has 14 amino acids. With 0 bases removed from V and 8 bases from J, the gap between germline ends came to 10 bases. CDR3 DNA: TGCGCCAGCAGTGAGTCGAGGGGAGGAGAAAAACTGTTTTTT. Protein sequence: CASSESRGGEKLFF.

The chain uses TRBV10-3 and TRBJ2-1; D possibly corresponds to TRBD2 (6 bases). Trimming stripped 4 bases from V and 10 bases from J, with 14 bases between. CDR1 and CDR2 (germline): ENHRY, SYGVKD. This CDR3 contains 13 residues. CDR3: CAISGEAGGEQFF. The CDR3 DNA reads TGTGCCATCAGTGGGGAAGCCGGAGGGGAGCAGTTCTTC.